The entry that follows covers one TCR beta chain sequence. Its target is unknown. This entry belongs to a study of T-cell memory formation after mild COVID-19. Whole-study results and caveats: Prior to infection, memory already included some responding clones, suggesting cross-reactive memory joined.

CDR1 and CDR2 (germline): ENHRY, SYGVKD. Trimming removed 10 bases at V and 4 bases at J, with 10 bases between. CDR3 length equals 11 residues. TCRdb independently ran MiXCR on the 5' RACE reads; one entry per CDR3 protein. Counted here are about 620,000 distinct CDR3 sequences, 15% to 20% occurring once; the ten biggest clones make up approximately 12%. This receptor was taken from an adult woman who had mild COVID-19 (a few samples of this study predate the infection). Cell type and time point are not known. The specimen sequenced was PBMCs or a T cell subset sorted from them (not recorded which). This chain links TRBV10-3 with TRBJ2-5; TRBD2 might be the D (6 bases). In DNA form, the CDR3 reads TGTGCCACGGGGACTCCAGAGACCCAGTACTTC. This translates into CATGTPETQYF.